The 29 T cell receptor beta chains below all came from one sample that was sequenced in a study of OX40 agonist ivuxolimab in advanced cancers. Measured with immunoSEQ multiplex PCR; TCRdb has only the in-frame clones, and not every one. The sample has 45,000 or so clones, roughly 82% seen once. Specimen: CD4+ or CD8+ T cells sorted from blood, collected in a trial of the OX40 agonist ivuxolimab. The receptors shown here come from an adult with an advanced solid tumor such as melanoma, head and neck, liver or kidney cancer.

This clone occurred a few times. The chain uses TRBV6-1 and TRBJ2-5, with D maybe TRBD1 (6 bases). Germline V lookup: CDR1 MNHNS, CDR2 SASEGT. The V gene lost 6 bases and the J gene lost 2 bases, with 16 bases spanning the gap. The CDR3 is 15 residues long. CDR3 amino acids: CASRPQGQQQETQYF. The CDR3 bases are TGTGCCAGCAGGCCTCAAGGACAGCAACAAGAGACCCAGTACTTC.

The chain uses TRBV28 and TRBJ1-2; the D is unclear. The CDR3 loop spans 10 amino acids. Germline CDR1 is MDHEN and CDR2 is SYDVKM. V was trimmed by 5 bases and J by 4 bases, leaving 2 bases between them. The CDR3 loop reads CASSAYGYTF. The DNA of the CDR3 is TGTGCCAGCAGTGCCTATGGCTACACCTTC.

Comments on this clone: In the same sample, other DNA sequences code for this CDR3. This chain joins TRBV9 and TRBJ1-5, with D perhaps TRBD1 (6 bases). V was trimmed by 0 bases and J by 3 bases, leaving 7 bases between them. This CDR3 has 14 amino acids. Germline loops: CDR1 SGDLS, CDR2 YYNGEE. CDR3 in amino acids: CASSVGDTNQPQHF. The CDR3 bases are TGTGCCAGCAGCGTAGGGGACACCAATCAGCCCCAGCATTTT.

The V call is TRBV2, the J call TRBJ2-7; the match to TRBD2 covers 9 bases. V trimming: 0 bases; J trimming: 2 bases; junction bases outside the gene matches: 17. Germline V gene data show CDR1 as SNHLY and CDR2 as FYNNEI. The CDR3 contains 20 residues. The CDR3 DNA reads TGTGCCAGCAGTGAAGCGGTTCGTACCTCAAGCGGGAGGAGGACCTACGAGCAGTACTTC. This gives the protein CASSEAVRTSSGRRTYEQYF.

The chain joins TRBV20-1 to TRBJ2-3, with D unclear. The germline V and J ends were trimmed by 6 bases and 8 bases, with 12 bases remaining between them. This CDR3 is built from 11 residues. Germline CDR1 DFQATT, CDR2 SNEGSKA (reference sequence). CDR3 coding DNA: TGCAGTGCCGCCCAGAAGGCTACGCAGTATTTT. Translation: CSAAQKATQYF.

V gene TRBV7-2 combines with J gene TRBJ1-5; 7 bases fit TRBD1. The CDR3 spans 13 residues. Germline CDR1 SGHTA, CDR2 FQGNSA. Germline trimming cut 5 bases from V and 4 bases from J; bases unmatched to any gene: 2. CDR3: CASSLTGNQPQHF. The DNA for the CDR3 is TGTGCCAGCAGCCTGACAGGGAATCAGCCCCAGCATTTT.

This clone occurred a few times. This chain uses TRBV28 with TRBJ1-4; possible D gene TRBD1, 6 bases. Trimming took off 6 bases at V and 8 bases at J, with 10 bases between the two ends. Looked up from germline, CDR1 is MDHEN and CDR2 is SYDVKM. The CDR3 is made up of 12 amino acids. The CDR3 DNA follows: TGTGCCAGCAGGGGGGGCGGAGAAAAACTGTTTTTT. It is translated as CASRGGGEKLFF.

The chain uses TRBV5-6 and TRBJ1-5; D is unclear. V was trimmed by 0 bases and J by 5 bases, leaving 6 bases between them. Germline CDR1 SGHDT, CDR2 YYEEEE. The CDR3 is 13 amino acids. The CDR3, as DNA: TGTGCCAGCAGCTTGGGCCCGGATCAGCCCCAGCATTTT. Its translation: CASSLGPDQPQHF.

This chain uses TRBV28 with TRBJ1-2; D is uncertain. Looked up from germline, CDR1 is MDHEN and CDR2 is SYDVKM. The CDR3 covers 16 residues. V was clipped by 0 bases and J by 2 bases, with 13 bases between them. The CDR3 DNA reads TGTGCCAGCAGTTTATGGGACGCCCCGCGGAACTATGGCTACACCTTC. It yields the protein CASSLWDAPRNYGYTF.

In this sample, this clone turned up a few times. The V gene is TRBV10-3, the J gene TRBJ2-7, with D possibly called TRBD1 or TRBD2 (5 bases each). Trimming removed 6 bases at V and 0 bases at J, with 15 bases between. CDR3 length equals 15 residues. Germline V gene lookup returns CDR1 ENHRY and CDR2 SYGVKD. DNA for the CDR3: TGTGCCATCAGCGGCACTAGACAGCTCTCCTACGAGCAGTACTTC. Translated, it gives CAISGTRQLSYEQYF.

The chain uses TRBV5-4 and TRBJ1-4, with D unresolved. V was pared by 0 bases and J by 5 bases, with 14 bases between. Germline values: CDR1 SGHNT, CDR2 YYREEE (reference sequence). The CDR3 length is 16 residues. Written as DNA, the CDR3 is TGTGCCAGCAGCTTGGGTCGGGTAGGAGTCAATGAAAAACTGTTTTTT. It specifies CASSLGRVGVNEKLFF.

This rearrangement joins TRBV6-5 to TRBJ2-5; maybe TRBD2 (5 bases). Trimming stripped 4 bases from V and 3 bases from J, with 9 bases between. The V gene's germline CDR1 is MNHEY and CDR2 SVGAGI. The CDR3 is made up of 13 amino acids. The CDR3 DNA sequence: TGTGCCAGCAGTTTCGCCGGGGAAGAGACCCAGTACTTC. Translation: CASSFAGEETQYF.

The chain has TRBV12-5 and TRBJ2-4, with TRBD1 as a possible D gene (6 bases). Germline CDR1 reads LGHNT; CDR2 reads FRNRAP. V was shortened by 10 bases and J by 14 bases, with 15 bases between the two germline ends. This CDR3 is built from 10 residues. In nucleotides, the CDR3 is TGTGCTAAACAGGGAACCGGGGAGTACTTC. Residues: CAKQGTGEYF.

The gene calls are TRBV7-9 and TRBJ1-2; D is uncertain. Germline V lookup: CDR1 SEHNR, CDR2 FQNEAQ (reference sequence). The CDR3 sequence is 17 residues long. Between the trimmed V and J ends, which lost 1 base and 4 bases, there was a span of 19 bases. CDR3 residues: CASSLDIRAGGGYGYTF. DNA for the CDR3: TGTGCCAGCAGCTTAGATATTAGGGCCGGAGGTGGCTATGGCTACACCTTC. The complete variable domain, with remaining parts taken from reference TRBV7-9 and TRBJ1-2, reads DTGVSQNPRHKITKRGQNVTFRCDPISEHNRLYWYRQTLGQGPEFLTYFQNEAQLEKSRLLSDRFSAERPKGSFSTLEIQRTEQGDSAMYLCASSLDIRAGGGYGYTFGSGTRLTVV.

The V and J genes are TRBV29-1 and TRBJ2-3; possibly TRBD2 for D (5 bases). CDR3 length: 12 amino acids. From germline, CDR1 is SQVTM and CDR2 ANQGSEA. The V end lost 2 bases, the J end lost 4 bases, and 7 bases lay between the germline ends. The chain's CDR3 is CSVETSSDTQYF. The CDR3 DNA reads as TGCAGCGTTGAAACTAGTTCAGATACGCAGTATTTT.

This chain uses TRBV28 with TRBJ2-5; D may correspond to TRBD1 or TRBD2 (6 bases each). Between the trimmed V and J ends, which lost 1 base and 9 bases, there was a span of 9 bases. Germline loops: CDR1 MDHEN, CDR2 SYDVKM. The CDR3 sequence is 12 residues long. The CDR3 sequence: CASSLSRGPQYF. In DNA, the CDR3 is TGTGCCAGCAGTTTATCCCGGGGGCCCCAGTACTTC.

This clone was recorded once. V gene TRBV9 combines with J gene TRBJ2-6; D perhaps matches TRBD2 (5 bases). The CDR3 has 15 residues. The ends were cut back, 4 bases at V and 2 bases at J, with 10 bases in the middle. The germline gives CDR1 SGDLS, CDR2 YYNGEE. The CDR3 DNA sequence: TGTGCCAGCAGCACCCAGAGGGCTGGGGCCAACGTCCTGACTTTC. Protein: CASSTQRAGANVLTF.

The chain joins TRBV29-1 to TRBJ1-4, with TRBD1 matching over 7 bases. The CDR3 runs 13 residues. V lost 4 bases, J lost 6 bases, and 5 bases stayed unmatched. CDR1 and CDR2 (germline): SQVTM, ANQGSEA. The CDR3 DNA reads as TGCAGCGTTGTGAGGACAGGTGATGAAAAACTGTTTTTT. Translation gives CSVVRTGDEKLFF.

The V and J genes are TRBV5-1 and TRBJ1-4; tentatively, D is TRBD1 (6 bases). CDR3 length: 15 amino acids. V lost 1 base to trimming and J lost 3 bases, with 10 bases between them. Germline V CDR1 and CDR2: SGHRS, YFSETQ. The CDR3 region is CASSLTGTANEKLFF. CDR3 nucleotides: TGCGCCAGCAGCTTGACAGGGACGGCTAATGAAAAACTGTTTTTT.

V is TRBV9 and J is TRBJ2-3; 10 positions agree with TRBD1. Germline V gene lookup returns CDR1 SGDLS and CDR2 YYNGEE. The CDR3 is 17 amino acids. V shed 4 bases, J shed 4 bases, and the junction held 12 bases outside the gene matches. The CDR3 DNA follows: TGTGCCAGCAGCCTGGGTTCGGGGACAGGGGTTGCAGATACGCAGTATTTT. This codes for CASSLGSGTGVADTQYF.

This chain joins TRBV28 and TRBJ1-5; no clear D. The germline V gene encodes CDR1 MDHEN and CDR2 SYDVKM. The CDR3 is 15 residues long. Trimming cost V 2 bases and J 8 bases, with 16 bases left between them. The CDR3 nucleotides are TGTGCCAGCAGTTTACGGACGTACAGCAGTGAGCCCCAGCATTTT. Residues: CASSLRTYSSEPQHF.

The gene calls are TRBV28 and TRBJ1-3, with D maybe TRBD1 (5 bases). V was shortened by 6 bases and J by 0 bases, with 18 bases between the two germline ends. The CDR3 length is 17 residues. Per germline, CDR1 MDHEN and CDR2 SYDVKM. The CDR3 sequence: CASSPVGLLLSGNTIYF. The CDR3 bases are TGTGCCAGCAGCCCCGTGGGACTGCTCCTCTCTGGAAACACCATATATTTT.

The chain's CDR3 is CASSGGGYQETQYF. The CDR3 region has the DNA TGTGCCAGCAGTGGCGGGGGATATCAAGAGACCCAGTACTTC. The chain combines TRBV6-5 with TRBJ2-5; TRBD2 matches at 7 bases. The CDR3 runs to 14 residues. V shed 5 bases and J 2 bases; nucleotides not matched to a gene: 5. CDR1 is MNHEY and CDR2 is SVGAGI in the germline V gene.

The CDR3, as DNA: TGTGCCAGCAGTGAGGGACAGGCGCCCTACAATGAGCAGTTCTTC. It translates to CASSEGQAPYNEQFF. The V gene is TRBV2, the J gene TRBJ2-1, with 8 nucleotides matching TRBD1. From germline, CDR1 is SNHLY and CDR2 FYNNEI. The CDR3 is 15 amino acids. V was clipped by 3 bases and J by 2 bases; unmatched bases: 3.

This clone occurred a few times. V usage is TRBV25-1 and J usage is TRBJ1-5; D perhaps matches TRBD1 (6 bases). The CDR3 consists of 14 residues. The V end lost 5 bases, the J end lost 5 bases, and 13 bases lay between the germline ends. Per the germline V gene, CDR1 is MGHDK and CDR2 is SYGVNS. As DNA, the CDR3 is TGTGCCAGCAGTCGGTGGGGGGCGGATCAGCCCCAGCATTTT. As protein: CASSRWGADQPQHF. The full variable domain, completed using reference TRBV25-1 and TRBJ1-5, is EADIYQTPRYLVIGTGKKITLECSQTMGHDKMYWYQQDPGMELHLIHYSYGVNSTEKGDLSSESTVSRIRTEHFPLTLESARPSHTSQYLCASSRWGADQPQHFGDGTRLSIL.

The chain uses TRBV6-5 and TRBJ2-2; D call uncertain. Trimming took 6 bases from V and 5 from J, leaving 7 bases between them. The CDR3 spans 12 residues. CDR1 MNHEY and CDR2 SVGAGI come from the germline V gene. The CDR3 reads CASRQATGELFF. In DNA form, the CDR3 reads TGTGCCAGCAGGCAAGCAACCGGGGAGCTGTTTTTT.

The chain combines TRBV2 with TRBJ2-1; D remains ambiguous. V dropped 3 bases and J dropped 2 bases, with 5 bases sitting between them. Germline CDR1 is SNHLY and CDR2 is FYNNEI. The CDR3 has 13 amino acids. For the CDR3, the DNA is TGTGCCAGCAGTGAGGGCACCTACAATGAGCAGTTCTTC. As protein: CASSEGTYNEQFF. The full variable domain, with the rest looked up from reference TRBV2 and TRBJ2-1, is EPEVTQTPSHQVTQMGQEVILRCVPISNHLYFYWYRQILGQKVEFLVSFYNNEISEKSEIFDDQFSVERPDGSNFTLKIRSTKLEDSAMYFCASSEGTYNEQFFGPGTRLTVL.

A single count supports this clone. This chain connects TRBV4-1 to TRBJ1-1, with D hard to call. The CDR3 covers 16 residues. V gave up 1 base and J gave up 0 bases, with 12 bases separating them. Germline V gene sequence: CDR1 MGHRA, CDR2 YSYEKL. The CDR3 nucleotides are TGCGCCAGCAGCCAAGGTTCAGGTTTCATGAACACTGAAGCTTTCTTT. Translated: CASSQGSGFMNTEAFF.

A note on this clone: The sample carries other DNA sequences with the same CDR3. The rearrangement uses TRBV28 and TRBJ1-2; weak D call: TRBD1 (6 bases). CDR1 is MDHEN, CDR2 SYDVKM, per germline. Trimming removed 6 bases from V and 8 bases from J, with 13 bases in between. This CDR3 region has 12 residues. CDR3 in amino acids: CASRSGGGGYTF. DNA of the CDR3: TGTGCCAGCAGATCCGGGGGCGGGGGCTACACCTTC.